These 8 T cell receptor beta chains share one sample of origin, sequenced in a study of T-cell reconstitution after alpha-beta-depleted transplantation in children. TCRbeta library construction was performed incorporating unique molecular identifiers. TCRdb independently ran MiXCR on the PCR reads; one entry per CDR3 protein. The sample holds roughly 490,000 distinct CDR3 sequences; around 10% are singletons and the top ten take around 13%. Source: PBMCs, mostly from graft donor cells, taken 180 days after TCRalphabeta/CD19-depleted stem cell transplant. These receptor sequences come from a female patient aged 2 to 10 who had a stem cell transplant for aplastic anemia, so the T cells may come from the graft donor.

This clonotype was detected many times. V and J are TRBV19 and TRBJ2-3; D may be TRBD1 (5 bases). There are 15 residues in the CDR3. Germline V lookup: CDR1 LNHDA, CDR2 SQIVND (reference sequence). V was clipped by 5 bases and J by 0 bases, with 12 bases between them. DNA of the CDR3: TGTGCCAGTAGTGTGCACGACAGAAGCACAGATACGCAGTATTTT. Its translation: CASSVHDRSTDTQYF. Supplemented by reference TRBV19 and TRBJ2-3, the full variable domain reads DGGITQSPKYLFRKEGQNVTLSCEQNLNHDAMYWYRQDPGQGLRLIYYSQIVNDFQKGDIAEGYSVSREKKESFPLTVTSAQKNPTAFYLCASSVHDRSTDTQYFGPGTRLTVL.

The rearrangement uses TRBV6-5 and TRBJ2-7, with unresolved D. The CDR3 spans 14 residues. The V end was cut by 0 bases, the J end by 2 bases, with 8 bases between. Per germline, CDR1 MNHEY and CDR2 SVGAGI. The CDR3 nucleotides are TGTGCCAGCAGTTACTCTATGGCCGCCTACGAGCAGTACTTC. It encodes CASSYSMAAYEQYF.

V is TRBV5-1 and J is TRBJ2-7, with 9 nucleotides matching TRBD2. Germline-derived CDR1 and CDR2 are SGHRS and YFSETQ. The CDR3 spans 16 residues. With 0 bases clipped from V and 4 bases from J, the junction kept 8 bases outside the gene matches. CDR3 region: CASSLATGLATYEQYF. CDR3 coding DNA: TGCGCCAGCAGCTTGGCGACGGGACTAGCTACATACGAGCAGTACTTC. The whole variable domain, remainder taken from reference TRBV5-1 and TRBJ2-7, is KAGVTQTPRYLIKTRGQQVTLSCSPISGHRSVSWYQQTPGQGLQFLFEYFSETQRNKGNFPGRFSGRQFSNSRSEMNVSTLELGDSALYLCASSLATGLATYEQYFGPGTRLTVT.

This CDR3 is CSARLPGSSPYEQYV. The CDR3 DNA is TGCAGTGCTAGACTTCCTGGGTCCTCGCCCTACGAGCAGTACGTC. V is TRBV20-1 and J is TRBJ2-7; D is undetermined. With 2 bases removed from V and 2 bases from J, the gap between germline ends came to 16 bases. This CDR3 comprises 15 residues. Germline assignment: CDR1 DFQATT and CDR2 SNEGSKA (reference sequence).

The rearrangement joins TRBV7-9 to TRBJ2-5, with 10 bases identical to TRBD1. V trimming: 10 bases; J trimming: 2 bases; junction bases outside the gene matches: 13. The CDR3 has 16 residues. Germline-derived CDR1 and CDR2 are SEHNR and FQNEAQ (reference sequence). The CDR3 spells CAIGFGWDRGQETQYF. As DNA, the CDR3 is TGTGCCATCGGATTTGGATGGGACAGGGGACAAGAGACCCAGTACTTC.

The CDR3 coding sequence is TGTGCCAGCAGGGGGAATTCGGTTTGGCCCTGGGAAGCTTTCTTT. Translation: CASRGNSVWPWEAFF. This sequence joins TRBV28 and TRBJ1-1, with D unclear. V lost 6 bases and J lost 8, with 22 bases in between. The CDR3 runs 15 residues. Germline V lookup: CDR1 MDHEN, CDR2 SYDVKM.

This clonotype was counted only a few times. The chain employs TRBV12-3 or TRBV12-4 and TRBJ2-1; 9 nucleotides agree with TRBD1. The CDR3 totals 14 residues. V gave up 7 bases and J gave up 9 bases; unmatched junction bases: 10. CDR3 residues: CASTQGASDTEQFF. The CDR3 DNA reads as TGTGCCAGCACACAGGGGGCTTCCGATACTGAGCAGTTCTTC.

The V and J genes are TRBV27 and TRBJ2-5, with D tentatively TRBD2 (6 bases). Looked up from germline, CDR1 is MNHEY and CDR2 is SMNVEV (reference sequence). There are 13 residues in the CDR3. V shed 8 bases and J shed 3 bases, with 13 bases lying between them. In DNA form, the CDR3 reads TGTGCCAGCGGTCTTTTAGCGGAAGAGACCCAGTACTTC. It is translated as CASGLLAEETQYF.